The sequence of this T cell receptor beta chain was determined in a study of blood T cells in healthy people across ages. Overall study: Template switching captured about one barcoded beta molecule per two T cells.

V trimming: 4 bases; J trimming: 4 bases; junction bases outside the gene matches: 18. Germline values: CDR1 MDHEN, CDR2 SYDVKM. The CDR3 has 18 amino acids. The study's findings and limits: Researchers said unsorted PBMCs prevented a conclusive naive versus antigen-experienced comparison. Long-lived donors exceeded aged donors in naive CD4+ cells and diversity.

It was with a sample-barcoded 5' primer and a J-beta primer mix that a second PCR of roughly 7 to 12 cycles was run. MiXCR was run by TCRdb on the 5' RACE reads, yielding one entry per CDR3 protein. Of roughly 2 million distinct CDR3 sequences in the sample, around half were seen once. Notes on this clonotype: Antigen: not known.

Sequencing input: blood. The chain combines TRBV28 with TRBJ2-7, with 8 bases fitting TRBD2. This TCR derives from a woman in her forties in good health. The CDR3 loop reads CASSSLYSGAHRRYEQYF. DNA for the CDR3: TGTGCCAGCAGTTCACTCTATAGCGGGGCCCATCGTAGGTACGAGCAGTACTTC.